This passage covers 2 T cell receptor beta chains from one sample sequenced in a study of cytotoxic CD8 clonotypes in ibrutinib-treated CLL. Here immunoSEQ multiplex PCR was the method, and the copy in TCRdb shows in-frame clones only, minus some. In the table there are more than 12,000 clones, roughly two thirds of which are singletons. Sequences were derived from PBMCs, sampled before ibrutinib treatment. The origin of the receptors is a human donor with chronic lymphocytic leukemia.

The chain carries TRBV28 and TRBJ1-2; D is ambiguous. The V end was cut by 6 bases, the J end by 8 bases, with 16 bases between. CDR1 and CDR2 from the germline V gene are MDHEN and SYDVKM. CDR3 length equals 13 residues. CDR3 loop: CASSLWGPSGYTF. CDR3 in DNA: TGTGCCAGCAGCCTCTGGGGTCCGTCGGGCTACACCTTC.

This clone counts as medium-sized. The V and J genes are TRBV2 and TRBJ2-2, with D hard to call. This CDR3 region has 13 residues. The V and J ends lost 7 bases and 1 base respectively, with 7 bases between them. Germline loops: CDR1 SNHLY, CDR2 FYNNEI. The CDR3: CASIAVNTGELFF. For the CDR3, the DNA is TGTGCCAGCATCGCAGTGAACACCGGGGAGCTGTTTTTT.